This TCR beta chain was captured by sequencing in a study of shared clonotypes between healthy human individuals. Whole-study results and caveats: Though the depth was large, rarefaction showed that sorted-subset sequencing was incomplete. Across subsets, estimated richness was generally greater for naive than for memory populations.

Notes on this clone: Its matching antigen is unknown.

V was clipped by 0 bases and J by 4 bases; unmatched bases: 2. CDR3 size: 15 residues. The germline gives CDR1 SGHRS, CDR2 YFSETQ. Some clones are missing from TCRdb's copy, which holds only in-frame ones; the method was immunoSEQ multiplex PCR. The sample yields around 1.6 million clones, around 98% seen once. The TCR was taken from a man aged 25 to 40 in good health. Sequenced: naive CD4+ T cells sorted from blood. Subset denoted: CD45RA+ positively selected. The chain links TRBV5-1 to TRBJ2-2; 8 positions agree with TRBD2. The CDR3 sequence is CASSLASGPTGELFF. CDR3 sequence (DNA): TGCGCCAGCAGCTTGGCTAGCGGGCCCACCGGGGAGCTGTTTTTT.